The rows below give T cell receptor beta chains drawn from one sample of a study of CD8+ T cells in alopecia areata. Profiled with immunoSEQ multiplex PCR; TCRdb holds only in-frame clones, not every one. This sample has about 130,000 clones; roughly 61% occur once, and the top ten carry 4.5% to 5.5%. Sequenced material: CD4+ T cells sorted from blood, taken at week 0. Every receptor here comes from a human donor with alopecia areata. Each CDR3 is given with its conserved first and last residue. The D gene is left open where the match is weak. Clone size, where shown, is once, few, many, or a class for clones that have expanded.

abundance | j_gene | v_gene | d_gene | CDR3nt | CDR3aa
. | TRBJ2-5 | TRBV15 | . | TGTGCCACCAGCAGAGGAGGCACAGGGCAGGAGACCCAGTACTTC | CATSRGGTGQETQYF
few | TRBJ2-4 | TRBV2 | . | TGTGCCAGCAGCGACGCCGGGGCTAGCATTCAGTACTTC | CASSDAGASIQYF
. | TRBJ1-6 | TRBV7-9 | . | TGTGCCAGCAGAAACAGGGAGAATTCACCCCTCCACTTT | CASRNRENSPLHF
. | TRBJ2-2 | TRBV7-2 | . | TGTGCCAGCAGTGGGTTAAGGGTGGCACAGCTGAACACCGGGGAGCTGTTTTTT | CASSGLRVAQLNTGELFF
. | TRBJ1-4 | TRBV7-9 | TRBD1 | TGTGCCAGCAGCTCGGGTCGACAGGGAGGAGAAAAACTGTTTTTT | CASSSGRQGGEKLFF
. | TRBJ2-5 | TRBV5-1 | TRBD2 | TGCGCCAGCAGCCTCGGGACTAGCGGACACCAAGAGACCCAGTACTTC | CASSLGTSGHQETQYF
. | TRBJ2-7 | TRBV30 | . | TGTGCCTGGAGCCCGGGGGTCGGGGGGCCCTACGAGCAGTACTTC | CAWSPGVGGPYEQYF
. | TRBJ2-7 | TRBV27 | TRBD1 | TGTGCCAGCAGTTTCTCCGGGACAGGGATCTACGAGCAGTACTTC | CASSFSGTGIYEQYF
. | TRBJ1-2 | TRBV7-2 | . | TGTGCCAGCAGCTCGTACCGGGAGCACTATGGCTACACCTTC | CASSSYREHYGYTF
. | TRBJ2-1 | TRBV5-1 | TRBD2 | TGCGCCAGCAGCGGGTTTGGGACTAGCGGGACTAGCTCCTACAATGAGCAGTTCTTC | CASSGFGTSGTSSYNEQFF
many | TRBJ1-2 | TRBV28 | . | TGTGCCAGCAGTTTGCCAAGTGGGTCGAGATACACCTTC | CASSLPSGSRYTF
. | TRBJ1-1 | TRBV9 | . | TGTGCCAGCAGCGTCCAGGGTGGCACTGAAGCTTTCTTT | CASSVQGGTEAFF
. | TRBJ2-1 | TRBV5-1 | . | TGCGCCAGCAGCTTGGCCGGTTTTGGTGAGCAGTTCTTC | CASSLAGFGEQFF
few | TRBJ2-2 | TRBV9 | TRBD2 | TGTGCCAGCAGCGTAGGTGCTAGCGGGATCGGGGAGCTGTTTTTT | CASSVGASGIGELFF
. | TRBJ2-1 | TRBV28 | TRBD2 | TGTGCCAGCAGCGCTGGGGTGTTAGCGGGAGGGCCGTCCTTTTATGTAGAGTTCTTC | CASSAGVLAGGPSFYVEFF
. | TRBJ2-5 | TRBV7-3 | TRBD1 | TGTGCCAGCAGCCCGCGGACAGGTCCCCAAGAGACCCAGTACTTC | CASSPRTGPQETQYF
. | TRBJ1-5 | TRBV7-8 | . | TGTGCCAGCAGCAAAGGGACGGCTCATCAGCCCCAGCATTTT | CASSKGTAHQPQHF
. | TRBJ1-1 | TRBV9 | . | TGTGCCAGCGGCCAGGGGCCGGTGAACACTGAAGCTTTCTTT | CASGQGPVNTEAFF
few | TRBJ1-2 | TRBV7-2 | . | TGTGCCAGCAGTCAGGAGTTGGACTATGGCTACACCTTC | CASSQELDYGYTF
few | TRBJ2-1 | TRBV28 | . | TGTGCCAGCAGTTTACAGGGAGGCCTCAATGAGCAGTTCTTC | CASSLQGGLNEQFF
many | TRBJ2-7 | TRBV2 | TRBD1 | TGTGCCAGCAAGACAGGGATAGTAACCTACGAGCAGTACTTC | CASKTGIVTYEQYF
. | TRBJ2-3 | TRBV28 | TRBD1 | TGTGCCAGCAGTTACGACAGGGGTTTCACAGATACGCAGTATTTT | CASSYDRGFTDTQYF